This TCR beta chain came from a study of response to subunit inactivated influenza vaccine. For this clonotype: Its antigen is currently unknown.

One entry per CDR3 protein results from TCRdb running MiXCR on the RT-PCR reads. The data hold around 320,000 distinct CDR3 sequences, with 20% to 25% observed a single time. This CDR3 has 15 residues. V lost 6 bases to trimming and J lost 5 bases; unmatched junction nucleotides: 6. Study findings and constraints: The authors put forward the suggestion that each seasonal influenza vaccination may bring in only a limited number of new T cells.

The clonotype originates from a man between 50 and 75 years old who received an inactivated influenza vaccine. Source: PBMCs from blood, taken less than 22 months after vaccination. The V and J genes are TRBV12-3 or TRBV12-4 and TRBJ2-7, with TRBD2 identical over 14 bases. The CDR3 loop reads CASRPGTSGSHEQYF. The CDR3 DNA reads TGTGCCAGCAGACCTGGGACTAGCGGGAGCCACGAGCAGTACTTC.